The present T cell receptor (beta chain) was sequenced within a study of T cells after yellow fever vaccination. Study in general: Researchers used SMART-Seq v4 Ultra Low Input to prepare fractions that had low cell numbers. Study outcomes and limitations: Clones that expanded after primary vaccination mostly reappeared after the booster (over 95% CD4, roughly 87% CD8).

This CDR3 comprises 18 residues. Per germline, CDR1 SGHRS and CDR2 YFSETQ. V dropped 1 base and J dropped 0; count of bases not matched to a gene: 10. This clonotype was observed many times. The antigen is unknown. TCRdb re-derived calls from the 5' RACE reads in MiXCR, one entry per CDR3 protein. The repertoire holds approximately 250,000 distinct CDR3 sequences, with around 5.2% as singletons. The receptor comes from a man aged 18 to 35 who received the YFV17D yellow fever vaccine. The chain uses TRBV5-1 and TRBJ2-3; 8 nucleotides align to TRBD2. The sample was CD4+ T cells sorted from PBMCs, taken on the day of the yellow fever booster vaccination. DNA for the CDR3: TGCGCCAGCAGCTTGCCCCGACCCGCGGGGGGTAGCACAGATACGCAGTATTTT. Protein sequence: CASSLPRPAGGSTDTQYF.